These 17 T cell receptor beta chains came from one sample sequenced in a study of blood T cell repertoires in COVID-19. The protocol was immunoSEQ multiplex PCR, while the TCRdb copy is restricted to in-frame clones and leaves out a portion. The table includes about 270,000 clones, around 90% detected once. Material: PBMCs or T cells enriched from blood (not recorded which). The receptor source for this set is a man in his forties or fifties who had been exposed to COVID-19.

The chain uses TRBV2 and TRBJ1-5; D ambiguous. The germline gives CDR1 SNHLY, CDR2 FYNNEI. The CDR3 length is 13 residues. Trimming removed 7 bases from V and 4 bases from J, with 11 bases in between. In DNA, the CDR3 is TGTGCCAGCACCCCTTGGCAGAATCAGCCCCAGCATTTT. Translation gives CASTPWQNQPQHF.

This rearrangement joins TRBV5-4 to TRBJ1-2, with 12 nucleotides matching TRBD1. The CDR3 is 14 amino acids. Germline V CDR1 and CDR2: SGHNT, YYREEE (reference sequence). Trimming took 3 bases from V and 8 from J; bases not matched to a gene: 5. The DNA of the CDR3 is TGTGCCAGCAGCTCCGGGACAGGGGGCCGGGGCTACACCTTC. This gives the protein CASSSGTGGRGYTF.

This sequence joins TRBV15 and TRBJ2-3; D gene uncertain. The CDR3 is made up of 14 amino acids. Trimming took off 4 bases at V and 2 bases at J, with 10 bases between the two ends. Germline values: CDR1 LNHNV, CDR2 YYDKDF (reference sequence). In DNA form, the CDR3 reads TGTGCCACCAGCACTAATGTTCCCACAGATACGCAGTATTTT. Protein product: CATSTNVPTDTQYF.

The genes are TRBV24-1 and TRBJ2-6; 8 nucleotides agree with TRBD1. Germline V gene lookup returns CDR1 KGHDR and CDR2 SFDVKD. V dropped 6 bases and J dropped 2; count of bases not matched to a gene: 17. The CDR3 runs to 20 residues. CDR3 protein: CATSTAPRDRGTPGANVLTF. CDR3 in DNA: TGTGCCACCAGTACCGCCCCCCGCGACAGGGGAACACCTGGGGCCAACGTCCTGACTTTC.

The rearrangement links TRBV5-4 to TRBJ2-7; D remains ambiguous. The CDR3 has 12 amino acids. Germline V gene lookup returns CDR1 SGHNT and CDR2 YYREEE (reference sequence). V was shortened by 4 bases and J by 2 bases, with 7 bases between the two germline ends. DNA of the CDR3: TGTGCCAGCAGCGAGCTGCCCTACGAGCAGTACTTC. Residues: CASSELPYEQYF.

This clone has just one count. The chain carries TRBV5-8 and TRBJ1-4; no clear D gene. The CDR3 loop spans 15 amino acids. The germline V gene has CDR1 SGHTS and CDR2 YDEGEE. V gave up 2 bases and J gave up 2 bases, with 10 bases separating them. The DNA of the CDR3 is TGTGCCAGCAGCTTTGGAGGAGCGACTAATGAAAAACTGTTTTTT. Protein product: CASSFGGATNEKLFF.

Written as DNA, the CDR3 is TGTGCCAGCAAGCAAACAGGGGAACCCTCCTCACCCCTCCACTTT. Its protein product is CASKQTGEPSSPLHF. V is TRBV2 and J is TRBJ1-6; TRBD1 agrees at 7 bases. V lost 7 bases and J lost 10; bases outside the gene matches: 13. The CDR3 has 15 amino acids. Germline values: CDR1 SNHLY, CDR2 FYNNEI.

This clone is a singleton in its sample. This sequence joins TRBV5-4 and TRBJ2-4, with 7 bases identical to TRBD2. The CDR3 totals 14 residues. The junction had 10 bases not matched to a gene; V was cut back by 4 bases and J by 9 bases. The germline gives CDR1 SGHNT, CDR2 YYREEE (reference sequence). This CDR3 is CASSGWEGPPIQYF. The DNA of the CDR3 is TGTGCCAGCAGCGGATGGGAGGGCCCACCCATTCAGTACTTC.

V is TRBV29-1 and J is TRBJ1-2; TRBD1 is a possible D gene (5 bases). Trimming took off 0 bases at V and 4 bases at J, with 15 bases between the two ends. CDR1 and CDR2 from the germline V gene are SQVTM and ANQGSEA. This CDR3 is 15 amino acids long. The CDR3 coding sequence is TGCAGCGTTGAAGAGGGGTTCAGGGCTCTCTATGGCTACACCTTC. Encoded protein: CSVEEGFRALYGYTF.

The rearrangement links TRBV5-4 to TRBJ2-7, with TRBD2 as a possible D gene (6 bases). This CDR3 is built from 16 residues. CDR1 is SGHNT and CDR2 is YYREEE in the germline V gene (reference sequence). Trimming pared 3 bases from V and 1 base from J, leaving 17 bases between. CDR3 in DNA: TGTGCCAGCAGCTCTGGCGGGACGGCACAGTCCTACGAGCAGTACTTC. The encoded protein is CASSSGGTAQSYEQYF. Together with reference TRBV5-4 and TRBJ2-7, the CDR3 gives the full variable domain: ETGVTQSPTHLIKTRGQQVTLRCSSQSGHNTVSWYQQALGQGPQFIFQYYREEENGRGNFPPRFSGLQFPNYSSELNVNALELDDSALYLCASSSGGTAQSYEQYFGPGTRLTVT.

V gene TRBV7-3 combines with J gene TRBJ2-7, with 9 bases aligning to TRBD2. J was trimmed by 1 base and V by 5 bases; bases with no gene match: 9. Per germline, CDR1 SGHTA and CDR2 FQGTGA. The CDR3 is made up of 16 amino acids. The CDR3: CASSGIGTSISYEQYF. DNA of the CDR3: TGTGCCAGCAGCGGAATCGGGACTAGCATATCCTACGAGCAGTACTTC.

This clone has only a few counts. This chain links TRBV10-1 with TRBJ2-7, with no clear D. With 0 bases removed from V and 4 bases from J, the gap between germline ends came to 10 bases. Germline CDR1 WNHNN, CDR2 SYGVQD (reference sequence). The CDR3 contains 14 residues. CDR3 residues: CASSESLVRYEQYF. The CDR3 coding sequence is TGCGCCAGCAGTGAGTCGTTAGTCCGGTACGAGCAGTACTTC.

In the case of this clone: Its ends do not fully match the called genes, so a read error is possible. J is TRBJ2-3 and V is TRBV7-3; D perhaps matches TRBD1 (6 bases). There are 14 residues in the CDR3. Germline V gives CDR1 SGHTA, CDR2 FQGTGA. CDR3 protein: CASSLTGGADTQDF. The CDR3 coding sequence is TGTGCCAGCAGCTTAACTGGGGGCGCGGATACGCAGGATTTT.

CDR3 bases: TGTGCCAGTAGTACTAGACATGACTACTACGAGCAGTACTTC. This encodes CASSTRHDYYEQYF. The chain couples TRBV19 to TRBJ2-7; D possibly corresponds to TRBD2 (5 bases). CDR1 is LNHDA and CDR2 is SQIVND in the germline V gene (reference sequence). The CDR3 is made up of 14 amino acids. Trimming took off 4 bases at V and 3 bases at J, with 13 bases between the two ends.

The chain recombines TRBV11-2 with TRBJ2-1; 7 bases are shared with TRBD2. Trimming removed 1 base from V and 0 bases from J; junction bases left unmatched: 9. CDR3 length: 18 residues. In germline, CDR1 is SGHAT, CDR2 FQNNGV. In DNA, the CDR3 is TGTGCCAGCAGCTTAGGTCTAGCGGTTTCGACCTCCTACAATGAGCAGTTCTTC. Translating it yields CASSLGLAVSTSYNEQFF. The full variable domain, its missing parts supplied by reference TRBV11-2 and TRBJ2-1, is EAGVAQSPRYKIIEKRQSVAFWCNPISGHATLYWYQQILGQGPKLLIQFQNNGVVDDSQLPKDRFSAERLKGVDSTLKIQPAKLEDSAVYLCASSLGLAVSTSYNEQFFGPGTRLTVL.

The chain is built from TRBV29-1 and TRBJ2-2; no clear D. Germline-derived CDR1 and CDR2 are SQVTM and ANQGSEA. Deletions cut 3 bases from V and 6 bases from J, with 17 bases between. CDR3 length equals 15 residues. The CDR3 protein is CSVEDTSRGPGELFF. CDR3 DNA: TGCAGCGTTGAGGATACGAGCCGTGGGCCCGGGGAGCTGTTTTTT.

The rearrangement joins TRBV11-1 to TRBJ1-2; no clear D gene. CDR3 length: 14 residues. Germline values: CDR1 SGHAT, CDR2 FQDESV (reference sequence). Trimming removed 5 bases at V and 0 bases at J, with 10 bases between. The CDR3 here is CASSPTKANYGYTF. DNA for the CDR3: TGTGCCAGCAGCCCGACAAAAGCTAACTATGGCTACACCTTC. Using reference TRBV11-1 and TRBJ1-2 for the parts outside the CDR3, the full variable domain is EAEVAQSPRYKITEKSQAVAFWCDPISGHATLYWYRQILGQGPELLVQFQDESVVDDSQLPKDRFSAERLKGVDSTLKIQPAELGDSAMYLCASSPTKANYGYTFGSGTRLTVV.